The 12 T cell receptor beta chains in this list originate from one sample, sequenced in a study of shared clonotypes between healthy human individuals. The naive CD8 population came from CD45RO-negative cells selected for CCR7, without terminally differentiated effector memory CD45RA+ cells. The repertoire was sequenced with immunoSEQ multiplex PCR; TCRdb's copy has only in-frame clones and lacks some. The table lists roughly 810,000 clones, about 96% of them singletons. The sample comprised naive CD8+ T cells sorted from blood. Receptors originate from a man aged 25-45 years in good health.

The genes are TRBV9 and TRBJ2-7, with D possibly being TRBD1 or TRBD2 (6 bases each). Trimming cost V 3 bases and J 5 bases, with 21 bases left between them. From germline, CDR1 is SGDLS and CDR2 YYNGEE. The CDR3 extends over 16 amino acids. DNA for the CDR3: TGTGCCAGCAGCGCCCCCTTCGGGGGCGAAATCGACGAGCAGTACTTC. This gives the protein CASSAPFGGEIDEQYF.

The V call is TRBV2, the J call TRBJ2-7, with 9 bases matching TRBD1. Trimming removed 8 bases from V and 4 bases from J; junction bases left unmatched: 12. The CDR3 contains 15 residues. Germline lookup yields CDR1 SNHLY and CDR2 FYNNEI. Here the CDR3 reads CASEGSGQGPYEQYF. The CDR3 nucleotides read TGTGCCAGCGAGGGGTCGGGACAGGGACCATACGAGCAGTACTTC.

The chain recombines TRBV9 with TRBJ2-5; 8 bases map to TRBD2. From germline, CDR1 is SGDLS and CDR2 YYNGEE. The CDR3 spans 14 residues. Trimming took 4 bases from V and 5 from J; bases not matched to a gene: 7. The CDR3 DNA sequence: TGTGCCAGCAGCCCCCAGCGGGAGTGGGAGACCCAGTACTTC. Protein sequence: CASSPQREWETQYF.

As regards this clone: Other nucleotide sequences from this sample produce the same CDR3. This sequence joins TRBV13 and TRBJ2-7; TRBD2 agrees at 11 bases. Germline CDR1 is PRHDT and CDR2 is FYEKMQ (reference sequence). The V and J ends lost 5 bases and 0 bases, in that order; junction bases with no gene match: 3. The CDR3 sequence is 15 residues long. This CDR3 is CASSPGLAGSYEQYF. The CDR3 DNA reads as TGTGCCAGCAGCCCCGGACTAGCGGGCTCCTACGAGCAGTACTTC.

The rearrangement links TRBV7-9 to TRBJ2-1, with 12 bases that match TRBD2. The CDR3 consists of 16 residues. Germline-derived CDR1 and CDR2 are SEHNR and FQNEAQ (reference sequence). J was trimmed by 7 bases and V by 5 bases; bases with no gene match: 9. In nucleotides, the CDR3 is TGTGCCAGCAGCCAGACTAGCGGGAGAAGGTGGAATGAGCAGTTCTTC. Residues: CASSQTSGRRWNEQFF.

The V gene is TRBV11-2, the J gene TRBJ2-1; unclear D gene. Germline CDR1 is SGHAT and CDR2 is FQNNGV. CDR3 length: 13 residues. V lost 5 bases and J 5 bases, leaving 10 bases between the germline ends. In nucleotides, the CDR3 is TGTGCCAGCAGCGGCCTTGGGGACAATGAGCAGTTCTTC. This encodes CASSGLGDNEQFF.

The rearrangement joins TRBV10-2 to TRBJ1-5; 7 nucleotides match TRBD1. This CDR3 is built from 13 residues. Per the germline V gene, CDR1 is WSHSY and CDR2 is SAAADI. The J segment lost 4 bases and the V segment lost 5 bases, leaving 2 bases of the junction unmatched. The CDR3 loop reads CASSKQGNQPQHF. The CDR3 DNA follows: TGCGCCAGCAGTAAACAGGGGAATCAGCCCCAGCATTTT.

The chain employs TRBV13 and TRBJ2-7, with 9 nucleotides matching TRBD1. Per the germline V gene, CDR1 is PRHDT and CDR2 is FYEKMQ (reference sequence). Losses at the gene ends were 0 bases for V and 4 bases for J; bases not matched to a gene: 4. The CDR3 is 15 amino acids. The CDR3: CASSLGGQGRYEQYF. The CDR3 region has the DNA TGTGCCAGCAGCTTAGGGGGACAGGGTAGGTACGAGCAGTACTTC. The entire variable domain, with the rest obtained from reference TRBV13 and TRBJ2-7, is as follows: AAGVIQSPRHLIKEKRETATLKCYPIPRHDTVYWYQQGPGQDPQFLISFYEKMQSDKGSIPDRFSAQQFSDYHSELNMSSLELGDSALYFCASSLGGQGRYEQYFGPGTRLTVT.

The chain links TRBV7-9 to TRBJ2-5; TRBD2 matches 7 bases. From germline, CDR1 is SEHNR and CDR2 FQNEAQ (reference sequence). CDR3 length equals 13 residues. The J segment lost 7 bases and the V segment lost 3 bases, leaving 5 bases of the junction unmatched. CDR3 DNA: TGTGCCAGCAGCTTGGCGGGAGAGGGGACCCAGTACTTC. Protein: CASSLAGEGTQYF.

This rearrangement joins TRBV7-9 to TRBJ2-7; D may be TRBD1 (6 bases). Germline loops: CDR1 SEHNR, CDR2 FQNEAQ (reference sequence). V lost 11 bases and J 3 bases, leaving 17 bases between the germline ends. CDR3 length: 13 residues. The CDR3: CAGAMGQHYEQYF. As DNA, the CDR3 is TGTGCCGGAGCTATGGGACAACACTACGAGCAGTACTTC.

A single count supports this clone. This chain connects TRBV7-9 to TRBJ2-7; D is unresolved. Looked up from germline, CDR1 is SEHNR and CDR2 is FQNEAQ (reference sequence). CDR3 length equals 14 residues. V was clipped by 1 base and J by 6 bases, with 13 bases between them. For the CDR3, the DNA is TGTGCCAGCAGCTTAGGTGGCTCCTCGCTCGAGCAGTACTTC. This gives the protein CASSLGGSSLEQYF.

The rearrangement links TRBV29-1 to TRBJ1-1; D is perhaps TRBD1 (6 bases). Deletions cut 7 bases from V and 1 base from J, with 16 bases between. This CDR3 is built from 14 residues. CDR1 SQVTM and CDR2 ANQGSEA come from the germline V gene. The CDR3 loop is CSAHALQGNTEAFF. Here the CDR3 DNA reads TGCAGCGCCCACGCCTTACAGGGGAACACTGAAGCTTTCTTT.